These 9 T cell receptor beta chains originate from one sample sequenced in a study of blood T cells in healthy people across ages. A second PCR, run for roughly 6 to 11 cycles, used a sample-barcoded 5' primer plus a J-beta primer mix. TCRdb called the 5' RACE reads again in MiXCR, with one record for every CDR3 protein. The table lists 800,000 to 950,000 distinct CDR3 sequences, roughly 29% of them singletons. The data also belong to a second study, concerning T cells of mothers and their children.

Sequencing used blood. These receptors were taken from a woman aged 40 to 50 in good health.

This clonotype was found many times. The chain is built from TRBV6-2 or TRBV6-3 and TRBJ2-3, with D perhaps TRBD1 (5 bases). CDR3 size: 16 residues. V lost 4 bases, J lost 0 bases, and 14 bases lay in between. Germline V gives CDR1 MNHEY, CDR2 SVGEGT. DNA for the CDR3: TGTGCCAGCAGTTCCTCTGACAGTTCTAGCACAGATACGCAGTATTTT. It encodes CASSSSDSSSTDTQYF.

This clonotype was observed many times. V and J are TRBV29-1 and TRBJ2-7; 9 nucleotides align to TRBD1. Trimming at V came to 7 bases and at J to 2 bases, leaving 6 bases not matched to a gene. This CDR3 has 13 amino acids. Per the germline V gene, CDR1 is SQVTM and CDR2 is ANQGSEA. The CDR3 sequence is CSALTGGTYEQYF. The CDR3 nucleotides read TGCAGCGCTCTGACAGGGGGTACCTACGAGCAGTACTTC.

The chain combines TRBV27 with TRBJ2-7; 7 positions agree with TRBD1. This CDR3 has 13 residues. Trimming removed 3 bases from V and 5 bases from J; junction bases left unmatched: 4. Germline CDR1 reads MNHEY; CDR2 reads SMNVEV (reference sequence). CDR3 nucleotides: TGTGCCAGCAGTTTGCACAGGGGCGACGAGCAGTACTTC. Amino acids: CASSLHRGDEQYF.

The V and J genes are TRBV4-1 and TRBJ2-1; TRBD2 matches at 9 bases. Germline V gene lookup returns CDR1 MGHRA and CDR2 YSYEKL. Germline trimming cut 4 bases from V and 4 bases from J; bases unmatched to any gene: 8. This CDR3 is built from 16 residues. The CDR3 sequence: CASSLSPLAGYNEQFF. The CDR3 bases are TGCGCCAGCAGCCTCTCCCCCCTAGCGGGATACAATGAGCAGTTCTTC.

The J gene is TRBJ1-5, the V gene TRBV7-9; 7 bases are a match to TRBD1. V shed 5 bases and J 0 bases; nucleotides not matched to a gene: 4. Germline assignment: CDR1 SEHNR and CDR2 FQNEAQ (reference sequence). The CDR3 length is 15 residues. The CDR3 protein is CASSGGQNSNQPQHF. The CDR3, as DNA: TGTGCCAGCAGCGGGGGACAGAATAGCAATCAGCCCCAGCATTTT.

The chain recombines TRBV7-2 with TRBJ2-2; D not certain. This CDR3 has 15 amino acids. The V gene's germline CDR1 is SGHTA and CDR2 FQGNSA. Trimming shortened V by 2 bases and J by 1 base, and 8 bases separated the two germline ends. CDR3 sequence reads: CASSLNGQNTGELFF. The CDR3 region has the DNA TGTGCCAGCAGCTTAAACGGCCAGAACACCGGGGAGCTGTTTTTT.

The sample holds a few counts of this clonotype. The V gene is TRBV7-2, the J gene TRBJ2-5, with 7 bases aligning to TRBD2. Trimming at V came to 3 bases and at J to 5 bases, leaving 6 bases not matched to a gene. CDR3 length equals 14 residues. Germline CDR1 reads SGHTA; CDR2 reads FQGNSA. In nucleotides, the CDR3 is TGTGCCAGCAGCTTCCAAGCGGGGCGGGAGACCCAGTACTTC. Translation: CASSFQAGRETQYF. Together with reference TRBV7-2 and TRBJ2-5, the CDR3 gives the full variable domain: GAGVSQSPSNKVTEKGKDVELRCDPISGHTALYWYRQSLGQGLEFLIYFQGNSAPDKSGLPSDRFSAERTGGSVSTLTIQRTQQEDSAVYLCASSFQAGRETQYFGPGTRLLVL.

The gene calls are TRBV20-1 and TRBJ2-4, with 10 bases aligning to TRBD2. The last part of the DNA fits TRBJ2-7 better; the J call may be wrong. Germline values: CDR1 DFQATT, CDR2 SNEGSKA (reference sequence). This CDR3 is built from 16 residues. This CDR3 reads CSARSISGTSDYEQYF. CDR3 DNA sequence: TGCAGTGCTAGATCAATATCCGGGACTAGCGACTACGAGCAGTACTTC.

This clonotype was detected only a few times. V and J are TRBV2 and TRBJ2-3; D gene ambiguous. The germline V gene encodes CDR1 SNHLY and CDR2 FYNNEI. V lost 5 bases and J 9 bases, leaving 12 bases between the germline ends. CDR3 size: 12 residues. CDR3 DNA sequence: TGTGCCAGCAGTTTGACCCCGGCCACGCAGTATTTT. This codes for CASSLTPATQYF.